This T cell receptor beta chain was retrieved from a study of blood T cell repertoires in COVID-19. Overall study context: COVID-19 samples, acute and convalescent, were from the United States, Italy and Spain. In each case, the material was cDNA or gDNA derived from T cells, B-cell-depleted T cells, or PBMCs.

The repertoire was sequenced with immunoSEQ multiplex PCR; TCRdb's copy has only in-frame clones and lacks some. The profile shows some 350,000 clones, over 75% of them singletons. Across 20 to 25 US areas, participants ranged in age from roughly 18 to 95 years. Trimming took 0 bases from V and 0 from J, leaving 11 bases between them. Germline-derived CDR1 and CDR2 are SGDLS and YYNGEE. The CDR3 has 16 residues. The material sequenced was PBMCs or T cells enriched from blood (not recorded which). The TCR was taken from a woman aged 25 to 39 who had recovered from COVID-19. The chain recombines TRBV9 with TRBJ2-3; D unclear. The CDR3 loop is CASSVGLLISTDTQYF. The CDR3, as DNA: TGTGCCAGCAGCGTAGGACTTTTGATTAGCACAGATACGCAGTATTTT.